Following are 26 T cell receptor beta chains from one sample sequenced in a study of breast tumors, draining lymph nodes, adjacent tissues. TCRdb redid the calling of the multiplex PCR reads with MiXCR, one entry per CDR3 protein. The data contain 17,000 or so distinct CDR3 sequences, about 60% of them singletons. Sequencing was carried out using tumor-adjacent breast tissue. The receptors stem from a female donor with breast cancer. Some clones in this sample may be carry-over from other donors' samples.

About this clonotype: At one end, the junction sequence differs from germline, possibly due to a read error. The gene calls are TRBV5-8 and TRBJ2-1; TRBD1 aligns across 9 bases. This CDR3 spans 13 amino acids. The germline V gene encodes CDR1 SGHTS and CDR2 YDEGEE. This CDR3 reads CASSYGQGLSVVF. CDR3 nucleotide sequence: TGTGCCAGCAGCTATGGACAGGGGCTGTCAGTAGTCTTC.

As to this clonotype: A much larger clone differs from this one at a single base, so this may be a read error. The V call is TRBV19, the J call TRBJ1-1; D may be TRBD1 (5 bases). V was cut by 4 bases and J by 5 bases, with 14 bases left in between. CDR3 length: 14 amino acids. CDR1 and CDR2 from the germline V gene are LNHDA and SQIVND (reference sequence). CDR3 in amino acids: CASSRRGYDTEAFF. The CDR3 region has the DNA TGTGCCAGTAGTAGACGGGGCTATGATACTGAAGCTTTCTTT.

J is TRBJ2-5 and V is TRBV29-1; no reliable D call. Per germline, CDR1 SQVTM and CDR2 ANQGSEA. V was clipped by 7 bases and J by 5 bases, with 14 bases between them. This CDR3 is built from 12 residues. CDR3 sequence reads: CSGRPNGETQYF. The CDR3 coding sequence is TGCAGCGGTAGGCCCAATGGGGAGACCCAGTACTTC.

At least ten counts were recorded for this clonotype. The genes are TRBV30 and TRBJ2-5; unclear D gene. The CDR3 runs 14 residues. Germline V lookup: CDR1 GTSNPN, CDR2 SVGIG (reference sequence). Between the trimmed V and J ends, which lost 3 bases and 5 bases, there was a span of 16 bases. The CDR3 reads CAWSVVIGGETQYF. The CDR3 DNA reads TGTGCCTGGAGCGTGGTCATCGGTGGGGAGACCCAGTACTTC.

The J gene is TRBJ2-7, the V gene TRBV7-2; D is perhaps TRBD1 (6 bases). This CDR3 spans 15 amino acids. From germline, CDR1 is SGHTA and CDR2 FQGNSA. V was clipped by 5 bases and J by 0 bases, with 14 bases between them. CDR3 in amino acids: CASSLDREGSYEQYF. The CDR3 DNA is TGTGCCAGCAGCCTGGACAGAGAGGGCTCCTACGAGCAGTACTTC. The full variable domain, its missing parts supplied by reference TRBV7-2 and TRBJ2-7, is GAGVSQSPSNKVTEKGKDVELRCDPISGHTALYWYRQSLGQGLEFLIYFQGNSAPDKSGLPSDRFSAERTGGSVSTLTIQRTQQEDSAVYLCASSLDREGSYEQYFGPGTRLTVT.

Judged by abundance, this clonotype is medium-sized. V usage is TRBV6-6 and J usage is TRBJ2-5, with unresolved D. V lost 0 bases and J 1 base, leaving 12 bases between the germline ends. This CDR3 region has 16 residues. Germline CDR1 MNHNY, CDR2 SVGAGI (reference sequence). CDR3 residues: CASSYSIFTGQETQYF. The CDR3 region has the DNA TGTGCCAGCAGTTACTCGATTTTTACGGGCCAAGAGACCCAGTACTTC.

This clonotype has ten or more counts. The rearrangement links TRBV12-3 or TRBV12-4 to TRBJ2-5; D is perhaps TRBD1 or TRBD2 (5 bases each). Trimming pared 7 bases from V and 5 bases from J, leaving 17 bases between. The CDR3 is made up of 14 amino acids. This chain's CDR3 is CASTLWSGPETQYF. CDR3 in DNA: TGTGCCAGCACCCTCTGGTCGGGGCCCGAGACCCAGTACTTC.

The chain carries TRBV20-1 and TRBJ2-3, with D possibly matching TRBD2 (6 bases). V dropped 2 bases and J dropped 3 bases, with 15 bases sitting between them. CDR3 size: 15 residues. CDR1 is DFQATT, CDR2 SNEGSKA, per germline (reference sequence). The CDR3 region has the DNA TGCAGTGCTAGAAGGGCGGGGCTAGATACAGATACGCAGTATTTT. Translation: CSARRAGLDTDTQYF.

This clonotype is classed as medium-sized. This chain links TRBV7-2 with TRBJ2-2; 8 bases align to TRBD1. The CDR3 runs 17 residues. Germline trimming cut 5 bases from V and 4 bases from J; bases unmatched to any gene: 12. Germline V gene lookup returns CDR1 SGHTA and CDR2 FQGNSA. The CDR3 DNA follows: TGTGCCAGCAGCCCTCAGATCGGACAGGGTAGCACCGGGGAGCTGTTTTTT. Amino acids: CASSPQIGQGSTGELFF.

This clonotype is medium-sized (0.01 to 0.1%) within its sample. The V gene is TRBV5-4, the J gene TRBJ2-2; the match to TRBD1 covers 9 bases. The CDR3 sequence is 15 residues long. CDR1 and CDR2 from the germline V gene are SGHNT and YYREEE (reference sequence). Trimming removed 4 bases from V and 5 bases from J; junction bases left unmatched: 6. CDR3 region: CASSLDRGGTGELFF. Written as DNA, the CDR3 is TGTGCCAGCAGCCTCGACAGGGGGGGTACCGGGGAGCTGTTTTTT.

This clonotype is medium-sized within its sample. J is TRBJ2-5 and V is TRBV7-8; the D gene is possibly TRBD2 (7 bases). The germline CDR1 and CDR2 sequences are SGHVS and FQNEAQ. This CDR3 is built from 13 residues. The V gene lost 5 bases and the J gene lost 5 bases, with 12 bases spanning the gap. The CDR3 DNA sequence: TGTGCCAGCAGCCAACGGGGGGCGGAGACCCAGTACTTC. It specifies CASSQRGAETQYF.

This chain joins TRBV20-1 and TRBJ1-5; D remains ambiguous. Trimming removed 0 bases from V and 10 bases from J, with 13 bases in between. The CDR3 loop spans 13 amino acids. CDR1 is DFQATT, CDR2 SNEGSKA, per germline (reference sequence). In nucleotides, the CDR3 is TGCAGTGCTAGAGAGGGCAGCTGGGGACCCCAGCATTTT. Its translation is CSAREGSWGPQHF.

This clonotype is termed large. V is TRBV7-3 and J is TRBJ1-2; a weak D match, TRBD1 (5 bases). The germline V gene has CDR1 SGHTA and CDR2 FQGTGA. This CDR3 has 12 residues. V gave up 5 bases and J gave up 8 bases, with 12 bases separating them. The CDR3 region is CASSPRGGGYTF. For the CDR3, the DNA is TGTGCCAGCAGCCCCCGCGGGGGAGGCTACACCTTC.

In this sample, this clonotype turned up many times. The chain has TRBV29-1 and TRBJ2-1, with D possibly matching TRBD2 (6 bases). Germline assignment: CDR1 SQVTM and CDR2 ANQGSEA. The V gene lost 4 bases and the J gene lost 8 bases, with 18 bases spanning the gap. The length of the CDR3 is 14 residues. In nucleotides, the CDR3 is TGCAGCGTTGTTTACTACTTAGGGGAGGATGAGCAGTTCTTC. This translates into CSVVYYLGEDEQFF.

The chain couples TRBV9 to TRBJ1-6, with a weak D call TRBD1 (6 bases). Germline assignment: CDR1 SGDLS and CDR2 YYNGEE. Trimming shortened V by 3 bases and J by 8 bases, and 15 bases separated the two germline ends. The CDR3 sequence is 15 residues long. DNA for the CDR3: TGTGCCAGCAGCGAACAGGTGGGGGGCGATTCACCCCTCCACTTT. Translation: CASSEQVGGDSPLHF. Together with reference TRBV9 and TRBJ1-6, the CDR3 gives the full variable domain: DSGVTQTPKHLITATGQRVTLRCSPRSGDLSVYWYQQSLDQGLQFLIQYYNGEERAKGNILERFSAQQFPDLHSELNLSSLELGDSALYFCASSEQVGGDSPLHFGNGTRLTVT.

The chain carries TRBV20-1 and TRBJ1-2; 9 positions agree with TRBD1. J lost 0 bases, V lost 6 bases, and 8 bases had no gene match. The CDR3 totals 15 residues. CDR1 DFQATT and CDR2 SNEGSKA come from the germline V gene (reference sequence). The CDR3 DNA follows: TGCAGTGCAAGGGACAGGGAGGACGCTAACTATGGCTACACCTTC. It is translated as CSARDREDANYGYTF.

In nucleotides, the CDR3 is TGTGCCAGCAGTTTCGAGACCGGGGAGCTGTTTTTT. It yields the protein CASSFETGELFF. V and J are TRBV12-3 or TRBV12-4 and TRBJ2-2; the D is unclear. V dropped 3 bases and J dropped 5 bases, with 4 bases sitting between them. This CDR3 contains 12 residues.

The sample holds many counts of this clonotype. The chain couples TRBV29-1 to TRBJ2-7, with D possibly TRBD1 on 5 matching bases. Trimming removed 1 base from V and 6 bases from J, with 16 bases in between. In germline, CDR1 is SQVTM, CDR2 ANQGSEA. The CDR3 consists of 14 residues. The CDR3 loop is CSVEGQGVAGEQYF. CDR3 nucleotides: TGCAGCGTTGAAGGCCAGGGTGTTGCTGGCGAGCAGTACTTC.

This clonotype was seen many times. The chain employs TRBV11-1 and TRBJ2-1; 11 bases align to TRBD1. V gave up 5 bases and J gave up 3 bases; unmatched junction bases: 9. In germline, CDR1 is SGHAT, CDR2 FQDESV (reference sequence). This CDR3 comprises 17 residues. Here the CDR3 DNA reads TGTGCCAGCAGCCCCCCCCCCGGGACAGGGGGCTACAATGAGCAGTTCTTC. Its translation: CASSPPPGTGGYNEQFF.

This chain uses TRBV20-1 with TRBJ2-3; D is perhaps TRBD2 (6 bases). This CDR3 has 14 residues. Trimming pared 6 bases from V and 4 bases from J, leaving 17 bases between. In germline, CDR1 is DFQATT, CDR2 SNEGSKA (reference sequence). The CDR3 spells CSAPTSFAPDTQYF. In DNA, the CDR3 is TGCAGTGCGCCGACTAGTTTTGCCCCAGATACGCAGTATTTT.

This chain joins TRBV14 and TRBJ1-3; no definite D call. This CDR3 spans 16 amino acids. Trimming left V 0 bases short and J 4 bases short, with 13 bases between. Germline values: CDR1 SGHDN, CDR2 FVKESK. In nucleotides, the CDR3 is TGTGCCAGCAGCCAAGATAGGACCATTAGGGGAAACACCATATATTTT. This sequence encodes CASSQDRTIRGNTIYF.

By sample fraction, this clonotype is medium-sized. The gene calls are TRBV6-6 and TRBJ1-4; 7 positions agree with TRBD1. This CDR3 region has 13 residues. The germline V gene encodes CDR1 MNHNY and CDR2 SVGAGI (reference sequence). Germline trimming cut 3 bases from V and 7 bases from J; bases unmatched to any gene: 2. CDR3 in amino acids: CASSYGTAEKLFF. In DNA form, the CDR3 reads TGTGCCAGCAGTTATGGGACAGCTGAAAAACTGTTTTTT.

By sample fraction, this clonotype is medium-sized. This chain links TRBV11-2 with TRBJ1-5, with unresolved D. The CDR3 is 14 amino acids. Germline V gene sequence: CDR1 SGHAT, CDR2 FQNNGV. The V gene lost 2 bases and the J gene lost 4 bases, with 9 bases spanning the gap. CDR3 in DNA: TGTGCCAGCAGCTTAAATACGGGGAATCAGCCCCAGCATTTT. As protein: CASSLNTGNQPQHF.

The chain recombines TRBV19 with TRBJ1-2, with TRBD1 matching over 7 bases. V shed 5 bases and J 4 bases; nucleotides not matched to a gene: 4. Germline V lookup: CDR1 LNHDA, CDR2 SQIVND (reference sequence). CDR3 length: 13 residues. The DNA of the CDR3 is TGTGCCAGTAGTCCAAGGACAGGCTATGGCTACACCTTC. Translating it yields CASSPRTGYGYTF. Full variable domain (rest looked up from reference TRBV19 and TRBJ1-2): DGGITQSPKYLFRKEGQNVTLSCEQNLNHDAMYWYRQDPGQGLRLIYYSQIVNDFQKGDIAEGYSVSREKKESFPLTVTSAQKNPTAFYLCASSPRTGYGYTFGSGTRLTVV.

This clonotype has just one count. A much larger clone is a single base away; this may be a read error. The chain uses TRBV5-1 and TRBJ1-1, with D unresolved. The germline V gene encodes CDR1 SGHRS and CDR2 YFSETQ. The CDR3 contains 14 residues. Trimming removed 7 bases at V and 3 bases at J, with 16 bases between. The DNA of the CDR3 is TGCGCCAGCGGACCCCTAACTGCTTACACTGAAGCTTTCTTT. It yields the protein CASGPLTAYTEAFF. Complete variable domain (other parts from reference TRBV5-1 and TRBJ1-1): KAGVTQTPRYLIKTRGQQVTLSCSPISGHRSVSWYQQTPGQGLQFLFEYFSETQRNKGNFPGRFSGRQFSNSRSEMNVSTLELGDSALYLCASGPLTAYTEAFFGQGTRLTVV.

This clonotype occurred a few times. The rearrangement links TRBV6-6 to TRBJ2-7, with 9 positions matching TRBD1. This CDR3 region has 15 residues. Per germline, CDR1 MNHNY and CDR2 SVGAGI (reference sequence). V was pared by 5 bases and J by 2 bases, with 7 bases of the junction left unmatched. The CDR3 sequence is CASSPRGQGPYEQYF. The DNA for the CDR3 is TGTGCCAGCAGTCCGCGGGGACAGGGACCCTACGAGCAGTACTTC.